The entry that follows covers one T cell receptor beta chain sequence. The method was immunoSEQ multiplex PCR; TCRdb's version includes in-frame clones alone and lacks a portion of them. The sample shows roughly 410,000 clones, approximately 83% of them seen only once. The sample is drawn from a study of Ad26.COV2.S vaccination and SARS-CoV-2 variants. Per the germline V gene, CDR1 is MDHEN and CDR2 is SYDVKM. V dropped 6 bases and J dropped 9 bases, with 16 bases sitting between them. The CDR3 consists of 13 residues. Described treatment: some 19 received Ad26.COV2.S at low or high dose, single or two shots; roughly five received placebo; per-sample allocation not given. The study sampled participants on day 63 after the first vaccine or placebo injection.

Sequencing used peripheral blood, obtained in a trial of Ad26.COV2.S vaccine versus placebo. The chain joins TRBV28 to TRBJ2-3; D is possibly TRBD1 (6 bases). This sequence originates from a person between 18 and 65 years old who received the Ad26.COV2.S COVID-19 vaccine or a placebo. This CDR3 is CASRVAYRATQYF. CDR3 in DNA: TGTGCCAGCAGGGTTGCATACAGGGCCACGCAGTATTTT.